Following are 9 T cell receptor beta chains from one sample sequenced in a study of cytomegalovirus exposure and HLA in healthy donors. TCRdb keeps only in-frame clones here, not all; method: immunoSEQ multiplex PCR. The sample lists 90,000 to 110,000 clones, more than 70% occurring once. Source material: PBMCs. Receptor source: a woman aged 18-29 years in good health and CMV-seronegative.

V gene TRBV21-1 combines with J gene TRBJ2-3; TRBD2 is taken as the D call from the table, unchecked against the DNA. TRBV21-1 is tagged as a pseudogene. This CDR3 has 17 amino acids. The CDR3 region has the DNA TGTGCCAGCAGCAAAGCGCTTGGACTAGCGCACACAGATACGCAGTATTTT. This translates into CASSKALGLAHTDTQYF.

The chain employs TRBV19 and TRBJ1-5; the match to TRBD1 covers 8 bases. The CDR3 is made up of 15 amino acids. CDR1 LNHDA and CDR2 SQIVND come from the germline V gene (reference sequence). V lost 8 bases to trimming and J lost 6 bases; unmatched junction nucleotides: 12. CDR3 sequence: CASRFQGAFSQPQHF. CDR3 in DNA: TGTGCCAGTCGCTTCCAGGGGGCATTTTCTCAGCCCCAGCATTTT. The variable domain in full, completed from reference TRBV19 and TRBJ1-5, reads DGGITQSPKYLFRKEGQNVTLSCEQNLNHDAMYWYRQDPGQGLRLIYYSQIVNDFQKGDIAEGYSVSREKKESFPLTVTSAQKNPTAFYLCASRFQGAFSQPQHFGDGTRLSIL.

V gene TRBV6-5 combines with J gene TRBJ1-5; D is uncertain. CDR3 length equals 14 residues. Per germline, CDR1 MNHEY and CDR2 SVGAGI. V dropped 0 bases and J dropped 5 bases, with 8 bases sitting between them. The CDR3 DNA follows: TGTGCCAGCAGTTACTCGGCTGCGGATCAGCCCCAGCATTTT. Translation gives CASSYSAADQPQHF.

The chain carries TRBV7-8 and TRBJ2-1; TRBD2 matches at 9 bases. CDR1 SGHVS and CDR2 FQNEAQ come from the germline V gene. The junction had 6 bases not matched to a gene; V was cut back by 3 bases and J by 0 bases. This CDR3 is built from 17 residues. DNA for the CDR3: TGTGCCAGCAGCTTCACTAGCGGGCTCAGCTCCTACAATGAGCAGTTCTTC. Translation gives CASSFTSGLSSYNEQFF.

The chain employs TRBV7-2 and TRBJ2-7; TRBD1 matches 7 bases. The V gene end was trimmed by 4 bases and the J gene end by 2 bases; junction bases not matched to a gene: 8. In germline, CDR1 is SGHTA, CDR2 FQGNSA. There are 15 residues in the CDR3. CDR3 sequence: CASSSDRDRPYEQYF. CDR3 DNA: TGTGCCAGCAGCTCCGACAGGGATAGGCCCTACGAGCAGTACTTC. Full variable domain (missing parts from reference TRBV7-2 and TRBJ2-7): GAGVSQSPSNKVTEKGKDVELRCDPISGHTALYWYRQSLGQGLEFLIYFQGNSAPDKSGLPSDRFSAERTGGSVSTLTIQRTQQEDSAVYLCASSSDRDRPYEQYFGPGTRLTVT.

This chain joins TRBV28 and TRBJ1-3; maybe TRBD1 (5 bases). The germline V gene encodes CDR1 MDHEN and CDR2 SYDVKM. Trimming pared 6 bases from V and 2 bases from J, leaving 14 bases between. The length of the CDR3 is 15 residues. The CDR3 region is CASSLGQGTGNTIYF. CDR3 coding DNA: TGTGCCAGCAGCCTAGGTCAGGGAACTGGAAACACCATATATTTT.

CDR3 coding DNA: TGTGCCAGCACCTTAGGCGGGGGATGGTACTTC. Protein product: CASTLGGGWYF. V and J are TRBV28 and TRBJ2-7, with TRBD2 identical over 7 bases. Germline lookup yields CDR1 MDHEN and CDR2 SYDVKM. The CDR3 runs 11 residues. V lost 7 bases to trimming and J lost 12 bases; unmatched junction nucleotides: 9.

The chain joins TRBV28 to TRBJ2-3; D is possibly TRBD2 (5 bases). This CDR3 region has 17 residues. Germline CDR1 reads MDHEN; CDR2 reads SYDVKM. V was clipped by 6 bases and J by 6 bases, with 25 bases between them. The CDR3 DNA reads TGTGCCAGCAGCCCGGACTTTAGTCTCACGCCATGGGATACGCAGTATTTT. Its translation: CASSPDFSLTPWDTQYF. Combining the CDR3 with reference TRBV28 and TRBJ2-3 gives the whole variable domain DVKVTQSSRYLVKRTGEKVFLECVQDMDHENMFWYRQDPGLGLRLIYFSYDVKMKEKGDIPEGYSVSREKKERFSLILESASTNQTSMYLCASSPDFSLTPWDTQYFGPGTRLTVL.

The rearrangement uses TRBV29-1 and TRBJ2-1; TRBD2 might be the D (6 bases). The CDR3 runs 15 residues. V was trimmed by 4 bases and J by 5 bases, leaving 18 bases between them. Germline CDR1 and CDR2: SQVTM and ANQGSEA. The CDR3 spells CSVGPGGVWNNEQFF. In nucleotides, the CDR3 is TGCAGCGTTGGGCCCGGGGGAGTCTGGAACAATGAGCAGTTCTTC.